These T cell receptor beta chains were read from a single sample in a study of technical replicates of blood from a few donors. Using immunoSEQ multiplex PCR, the repertoire was profiled, and TCRdb retains in-frame clones only, with some absent. The data hold fewer than 70,000 clones, with about 86% observed a single time. The specimen sequenced was PBMCs. These receptors were taken from a human donor in good health. Some clones in this sample may be carry-over from other donors' samples. CDR3s include the opening cysteine and the closing phenylalanine or tryptophan. Each record gives: D gene, V gene, J gene, clone size, CDR3 DNA, CDR3 protein. D genes are given only for firm matches. Clone size, where shown, is once, few, many, or a class for clones that have expanded.

d_call: TRBD1
v_call: TRBV5-8
j_call: TRBJ1-5
clone_size: -
cdr3_nt: TGTGCCAGCAGCCCCGGACAGGCGAGCAATCAGCCCCAGCATTTT
cdr3_aa: CASSPGQASNQPQHF

d_call: TRBD2
v_call: TRBV5-5
j_call: TRBJ2-5
clone_size: -
cdr3_nt: TGTGCCAGCAGCTTGGGTTTTGGCGGGAGGGGACAAGAGACCCAGTACTTC
cdr3_aa: CASSLGFGGRGQETQYF

d_call: -
v_call: TRBV10-3
j_call: TRBJ1-1
clone_size: -
cdr3_nt: TGTGCCATCAGTGAGCCGGTTGACCTAAGCAGGGGAAGAAACACTGAAGCTTTCTTT
cdr3_aa: CAISEPVDLSRGRNTEAFF

d_call: -
v_call: TRBV18
j_call: TRBJ2-3
clone_size: -
cdr3_nt: TGTGCCAGCTCACCATTCGGGGGTTCAGGGACAGATACGCAGTATTTT
cdr3_aa: CASSPFGGSGTDTQYF

d_call: -
v_call: TRBV27
j_call: TRBJ2-2
clone_size: -
cdr3_nt: TGTGCCAGCAGTACACGGAACACCGGGGAGCTGTTTTTT
cdr3_aa: CASSTRNTGELFF

d_call: TRBD2
v_call: TRBV10-3
j_call: TRBJ2-4
clone_size: few
cdr3_nt: TGTGCCATCAACAGCGGGGGGAGTGGGATTCAGTACTTC
cdr3_aa: CAINSGGSGIQYF

d_call: TRBD1
v_call: TRBV7-2
j_call: TRBJ1-5
clone_size: -
cdr3_nt: TGTGCCAGCAGCTTAAGACAGGGTGGTCAGCCCCAGCATTTT
cdr3_aa: CASSLRQGGQPQHF

d_call: -
v_call: TRBV30
j_call: TRBJ2-7
clone_size: -
cdr3_nt: TGTGCCTGGAGGAGGACAAGCTCCTACGAGCAGTACTTC
cdr3_aa: CAWRRTSSYEQYF

d_call: TRBD2
v_call: TRBV2
j_call: TRBJ2-2
clone_size: -
cdr3_nt: TGTGCCAGCAGCCTAAGCAGCGGGAGTAGTGGCGGGGAGCTGTTTTTT
cdr3_aa: CASSLSSGSSGGELFF

d_call: -
v_call: TRBV5-4
j_call: TRBJ2-7
clone_size: once
cdr3_nt: TGTGCCAGCAGCGCGCGGGCGGGCCTCTCCTACGAGCAGTACTTC
cdr3_aa: CASSARAGLSYEQYF

d_call: TRBD1
v_call: TRBV11-2
j_call: TRBJ2-7
clone_size: -
cdr3_nt: TGTGCCAGCAGCTCATTGACAGGGGTCAGTTACGAGCAGTACTTC
cdr3_aa: CASSSLTGVSYEQYF

d_call: -
v_call: TRBV30
j_call: TRBJ2-1
clone_size: -
cdr3_nt: TGTGCCTGGAGTGAGGAGCGGGAGCAGTTCTTC
cdr3_aa: CAWSEEREQFF

d_call: -
v_call: TRBV5-4
j_call: TRBJ2-2
clone_size: once
cdr3_nt: TGTGCCAGCAGCTCTTTGTCTCCTGGGGAGCTGTTTTTT
cdr3_aa: CASSSLSPGELFF

d_call: -
v_call: TRBV29-1
j_call: TRBJ1-2
clone_size: -
cdr3_nt: TGCAGCGTTGAAGAAAGCGGGGGGCGCATATATGGCTACACCTTC
cdr3_aa: CSVEESGGRIYGYTF

d_call: -
v_call: TRBV6-5
j_call: TRBJ1-5
clone_size: -
cdr3_nt: TGTGCCAGCAGTCCCGACCCGGGTCAGCCCCAGCATTTT
cdr3_aa: CASSPDPGQPQHF

d_call: -
v_call: TRBV6-1
j_call: TRBJ1-1
clone_size: -
cdr3_nt: TGTGCCAGCAGTGAAGCTCTAGAGGCAGGGAAAAGGAACACTGAAGCTTTCTTT
cdr3_aa: CASSEALEAGKRNTEAFF

d_call: TRBD2
v_call: TRBV7-2
j_call: TRBJ2-7
clone_size: -
cdr3_nt: TGTGCCAGCAGCCCATCGGGGGGGCGATCCTACGAGCAGTACTTC
cdr3_aa: CASSPSGGRSYEQYF

d_call: -
v_call: TRBV5-1
j_call: TRBJ2-7
clone_size: once
cdr3_nt: TGCGCCAGCAGCTTGGACAGCTCAACCTACGAGCAGTACTTC
cdr3_aa: CASSLDSSTYEQYF

d_call: -
v_call: TRBV19
j_call: TRBJ1-1
clone_size: -
cdr3_nt: TGTGCCAGTAGCCAAGGACAGTCACTCATGAACACTGAAGCTTTCTTT
cdr3_aa: CASSQGQSLMNTEAFF

d_call: TRBD2
v_call: TRBV4-3
j_call: TRBJ2-1
clone_size: -
cdr3_nt: TGCGCCAGCAGCCAAGTTTACGGGGGGGCATTCGAGCAGTTCTTC
cdr3_aa: CASSQVYGGAFEQFF

d_call: TRBD1
v_call: TRBV5-4
j_call: TRBJ1-4
clone_size: -
cdr3_nt: TGTGCCAGCAGCTCGGACAGGGGGGGAGAAAAACTGTTTTTT
cdr3_aa: CASSSDRGGEKLFF

d_call: -
v_call: TRBV4-2
j_call: TRBJ1-6
clone_size: -
cdr3_nt: TGTGCCAGCAGCCAAGCCTCGGTGAATTCACCCCTCCACTTT
cdr3_aa: CASSQASVNSPLHF

d_call: -
v_call: TRBV5-3
j_call: TRBJ1-2
clone_size: -
cdr3_nt: TGTGCCAGAAGCTTTACTGCCTTC
cdr3_aa: CARSFTAF

d_call: -
v_call: TRBV2
j_call: TRBJ1-1
clone_size: -
cdr3_nt: TGTGCCAGCCTACGGACATTTCTGAGCACTGAAGCTTTCTTT
cdr3_aa: CASLRTFLSTEAFF

d_call: TRBD1
v_call: TRBV6-5
j_call: TRBJ2-7
clone_size: -
cdr3_nt: TGTGCCAGCAGTTACTCTTGGACAGGTTCCTACGAGCAGTACTTC
cdr3_aa: CASSYSWTGSYEQYF

d_call: -
v_call: TRBV14
j_call: TRBJ2-2
clone_size: -
cdr3_nt: TGTGCCACCCCAACCGGGGAGCTGTTTTTT
cdr3_aa: CATPTGELFF

d_call: -
v_call: TRBV27
j_call: TRBJ2-7
clone_size: -
cdr3_nt: TGTGCCAGCAGTCCCTTAGGGGTGGAGCAGTACTTC
cdr3_aa: CASSPLGVEQYF

d_call: -
v_call: TRBV13
j_call: TRBJ1-1
clone_size: -
cdr3_nt: TGTGCCAGCAGAATCGTGAACACTGAAGCTTTCTTT
cdr3_aa: CASRIVNTEAFF

d_call: -
v_call: TRBV5-6
j_call: TRBJ2-4
clone_size: -
cdr3_nt: TGTGCCAGCAGCTTGGCCGGGGAAGACATTCAGTACTTC
cdr3_aa: CASSLAGEDIQYF

d_call: -
v_call: TRBV16
j_call: TRBJ1-1
clone_size: -
cdr3_nt: TGTGCCAGCAGCCCCCAGAGCCCGGGAACCACTGAAGCTTTCTTT
cdr3_aa: CASSPQSPGTTEAFF

d_call: -
v_call: TRBV21-1
j_call: TRBJ2-1
clone_size: -
cdr3_nt: TGTGCCAGCAGCAAAGGGAGCGGGGGAAGCTCCTACAATGAGCAGTTCTTC
cdr3_aa: CASSKGSGGSSYNEQFF

d_call: TRBD1
v_call: TRBV18
j_call: TRBJ2-2
clone_size: -
cdr3_nt: TGTGCCAGCTCACGGGACAGGGCGAGCACCGGGGAGCTGTTTTTT
cdr3_aa: CASSRDRASTGELFF

d_call: -
v_call: TRBV4-1
j_call: TRBJ1-4
clone_size: -
cdr3_nt: TGCGCCAGCAGCCAATGGGGGGGCATAGGGGTTGTAGGGGAAAAACTGTTTTTT
cdr3_aa: CASSQWGGIGVVGEKLFF

d_call: -
v_call: TRBV13
j_call: TRBJ1-1
clone_size: -
cdr3_nt: TGTGCCAGCAGCTCACTCGGGACTGAAGCTTTCTTT
cdr3_aa: CASSSLGTEAFF

d_call: TRBD2
v_call: TRBV7-8
j_call: TRBJ2-1
clone_size: once
cdr3_nt: TGTGCCAGCAGCTTAGGCCTTGTCGGGAGGGACTACAATGAGCAGTTCTTC
cdr3_aa: CASSLGLVGRDYNEQFF

d_call: TRBD2
v_call: TRBV11-2
j_call: TRBJ2-3
clone_size: -
cdr3_nt: TGTGCCAGCACCAGGACTAGCGGGTACACAGATACGCAGTATTTT
cdr3_aa: CASTRTSGYTDTQYF

d_call: TRBD2
v_call: TRBV6-5
j_call: TRBJ2-1
clone_size: -
cdr3_nt: TGTGCCAGCAGTACCCGTCTAGCGGGAGGGAGTGAGCAGTTCTTC
cdr3_aa: CASSTRLAGGSEQFF

d_call: -
v_call: TRBV5-6
j_call: TRBJ1-2
clone_size: -
cdr3_nt: TGTGCCAGCAGCTTACCGGGAGGGATAGATGGCTACACCTTC
cdr3_aa: CASSLPGGIDGYTF

d_call: -
v_call: TRBV7-3
j_call: TRBJ1-1
clone_size: medium-sized
cdr3_nt: TGTGCCAGCAGCTTAACCCAAGGAGACACTGAAGCTTTCTTT
cdr3_aa: CASSLTQGDTEAFF

d_call: -
v_call: TRBV7-2
j_call: TRBJ1-1
clone_size: -
cdr3_nt: TGTGCCAGCAGCTTAATGTCAGACACTGAAGCTTTCTTT
cdr3_aa: CASSLMSDTEAFF

d_call: TRBD2
v_call: TRBV5-1
j_call: TRBJ2-3
clone_size: -
cdr3_nt: TGCGCCAGCAGGGCCACGGGGACTAGCGGGAGTACCACAGATACGCAGTATTTT
cdr3_aa: CASRATGTSGSTTDTQYF

d_call: -
v_call: TRBV5-5
j_call: TRBJ2-5
clone_size: -
cdr3_nt: TGTGCCAGCAGACGCGCCGGGACAAGTAAAGAGACCCAGTACTTC
cdr3_aa: CASRRAGTSKETQYF

d_call: -
v_call: TRBV21-1
j_call: TRBJ2-1
clone_size: once
cdr3_nt: TGTGCCAGCAGCACCCGAATTTCTCAGGGTAAGGAGCAGTTCTTC
cdr3_aa: CASSTRISQGKEQFF

d_call: TRBD2
v_call: TRBV13
j_call: TRBJ2-7
clone_size: -
cdr3_nt: TGTGCCAGCAGCATAAGGACTAGCGGGATCAACGAGCAGTACTTC
cdr3_aa: CASSIRTSGINEQYF

d_call: -
v_call: TRBV2
j_call: TRBJ1-1
clone_size: -
cdr3_nt: TGTGCCAGCCCGGGGTTGAACACTGAAGCTTTCTTT
cdr3_aa: CASPGLNTEAFF